This T cell receptor (beta chain) was sequenced in a study of cytomegalovirus exposure and HLA in healthy donors. PCR primers comprised 60 Vbeta and 13 Jbeta primers. Assay used: immunoSEQ multiplex PCR; TCRdb lists only in-frame clones, some missing. This table holds tens of thousands of clones. As regards this clone: Its antigen is not known.

General study points: By a later analysis, the bulk of CMV-associated TCR beta chains appeared HLA-restricted. HLA allele associations emerged for around 16,000 TCR beta sequences in a later analysis, at 0.05 false discovery rate. For most TCR beta V segments, an earlier analysis put the productive rate at about 90% or about 30% of the time.

Germline CDR1 and CDR2: SGHDT and YYEEEE. This CDR3 contains 13 residues. V lost 0 bases and J 1 base, leaving 4 bases between the germline ends. Sequencing was performed on PBMCs. The TCR originated in a young man in good health and CMV-seropositive. This chain links TRBV5-6 with TRBJ1-1; D is unclear. The CDR3, as DNA: TGTGCCAGCAGCTTGGCGAGGAACACTGAAGCTTTCTTT. Protein: CASSLARNTEAFF.